Listed below are T cell receptor beta chains from one sample, sequenced in a study of T-cell reconstitution after alpha-beta-depleted transplantation in children. TCRdb independently ran MiXCR on the PCR reads; one entry per CDR3 protein. The sample holds about 240,000 distinct CDR3 sequences, 20% to 30% seen once. This specimen was PBMCs, taken before TCRalphabeta/CD19-depleted stem cell transplant. These receptors all stem from a girl aged 2-10 years with Fanconi anemia, due to receive a stem cell transplant. Each CDR3 is given with its conserved first and last residue. A D gene is named only where the DNA matches it firmly. Clone sizes are given selectively: once, few, many, or a class where the clone is expanded.

D	V	size	J	CDR3	DNA
.	TRBV24-1	many	TRBJ1-2	CATSPTGYGYTF	TGTGCCACCAGTCCGACAGGCTATGGCTACACCTTC
.	TRBV20-1	.	TRBJ2-3	CSASYADTDTQYF	TGCAGTGCTAGCTATGCGGACACAGATACGCAGTATTTT
.	TRBV28	many	TRBJ2-7	CASSLSGAGYEQYF	TGTGCCAGCAGTTTATCAGGGGCCGGATACGAGCAGTACTTC
TRBD2	TRBV7-9	few	TRBJ2-2	CASSLTSGSPTGELFF	TGTGCCAGCAGCTTAACTAGCGGGAGCCCAACCGGGGAGCTGTTTTTT
TRBD1	TRBV12-3/TRBV12-4	.	TRBJ2-7	CASRTGQWGEQYF	TGTGCCAGCAGGACGGGACAGTGGGGGGAGCAGTACTTC
TRBD1	TRBV27	.	TRBJ2-7	CASSLAPHGTGEQYF	TGTGCCAGCAGTCTAGCCCCCCACGGGACAGGGGAGCAGTACTTC
.	TRBV9	few	TRBJ2-5	CASSANGMEETQYF	TGTGCCAGCAGCGCAAACGGTATGGAAGAGACCCAGTACTTC
.	TRBV20-1	.	TRBJ2-1	CSARGWDEQFF	TGCAGTGCTAGAGGCTGGGATGAGCAGTTCTTC
.	TRBV29-1	many	TRBJ2-5	CSVNEGLKETQYF	TGCAGCGTTAATGAGGGTCTAAAAGAGACCCAGTACTTC
TRBD1	TRBV28	.	TRBJ2-7	CASSLDLYRDRSYEQYF	TGTGCCAGCAGTTTAGACCTCTACCGGGACAGATCCTACGAGCAGTACTTC
.	TRBV9	few	TRBJ2-1	CASSPSGGRWQFF	TGTGCCAGCAGCCCTAGTGGGGGTAGGTGGCAGTTCTTC
.	TRBV6-5	few	TRBJ1-5	CASSYIRGQPQHF	TGTGCCAGCAGTTACATAAGAGGACAGCCCCAGCATTTT
TRBD2	TRBV20-1	many	TRBJ2-3	CSASRTSGEVKADTQYF	TGCAGTGCTAGTCGGACTAGCGGGGAAGTGAAGGCAGATACGCAGTATTTT
.	TRBV6-1	.	TRBJ2-5	CASSGAGVAQETQYF	TGTGCCAGCAGTGGGGCTGGAGTAGCGCAAGAGACCCAGTACTTC
.	TRBV25-1	.	TRBJ2-5	CASSESQGQETQYF	TGTGCCAGCAGTGAGTCGCAGGGCCAAGAGACCCAGTACTTC
.	TRBV6-2/TRBV6-3	once	TRBJ2-2	CASSSSWGAGELFF	TGTGCCAGCAGTTCCAGTTGGGGCGCCGGGGAGCTGTTTTTT
.	TRBV7-6	once	TRBJ2-3	CASSLAQFKGDTQYF	TGTGCCAGCAGCTTAGCGCAGTTCAAAGGGGATACGCAGTATTTT
.	TRBV12-3/TRBV12-4	few	TRBJ1-3	CASTLGPSGNTIYF	TGTGCCAGCACCCTGGGGCCCTCTGGAAACACCATATATTTT
.	TRBV10-1	few	TRBJ2-1	CASSESVVLGNEQFF	TGCGCCAGCAGTGAGTCGGTGGTCCTGGGCAATGAGCAGTTCTTC
.	TRBV7-6	.	TRBJ2-3	CASSPPGEDTQYF	TGTGCCAGCAGCCCCCCAGGGGAAGATACGCAGTATTTT
.	TRBV4-2	few	TRBJ2-7	CASSRDFAYEQYF	TGTGCCAGCAGCCGGGACTTCGCCTACGAGCAGTACTTC
.	TRBV12-3/TRBV12-4	many	TRBJ1-2	CASSSHRDIANYGYTF	TGTGCCAGCAGTTCTCACCGGGACATAGCTAACTATGGCTACACCTTC
.	TRBV29-1	few	TRBJ2-7	CSVVAASYEQYF	TGCAGCGTTGTAGCAGCTTCCTACGAGCAGTACTTC
.	TRBV18	.	TRBJ2-5	CASSPPGPQYF	TGTGCCAGCTCACCACCGGGTCCCCAATACTTC
.	TRBV3-1	many	TRBJ1-6	CASSLGPSDNSPLHF	TGTGCCAGCAGCCTCGGACCATCGGATAATTCACCCCTCCACTTT
.	TRBV12-3/TRBV12-4	.	TRBJ1-6	CASRLQIHNSPLHF	TGTGCCAGCAGGCTACAAATTCATAATTCACCCCTCCACTTT
TRBD1	TRBV2	.	TRBJ1-2	CASSLTGANYGYTF	TGTGCCAGCAGTCTGACAGGGGCTAACTATGGCTACACCTTC
TRBD1	TRBV28	.	TRBJ1-6	CASSLDRANSPLHF	TGTGCCAGCAGTCTCGACAGGGCCAATTCACCCCTCCACTTT
.	TRBV10-3	few	TRBJ2-1	CAISGDNEQFF	TGTGCCATCAGTGGGGACAATGAGCAGTTCTTC